Detailed here is one T cell receptor beta chain. The sample comes from a study of control samples from healthy donors and cancer patients. Sequenced by immunoSEQ multiplex PCR; TCRdb stores in-frame clones only, minus some. The sample lists roughly 63,000 clones, approximately 92% occurring once. V dropped 1 base and J dropped 1 base, with 3 bases sitting between them. The CDR3 contains 12 residues. Germline V gene data show CDR1 as SGHDT and CDR2 as YYEEEE. This receptor was identified in a man aged 40-50 years with colorectal cancer. This sequence joins TRBV5-6 and TRBJ2-7; D call uncertain. Sequencing was performed on PBMCs. The CDR3: CASSLPSYEQYF. CDR3 nucleotides: TGTGCCAGCAGCTTGCCTTCCTACGAGCAGTACTTC.